The 2 T cell receptor beta chains listed next were all sequenced from one sample in a study of blood T cells in healthy people across ages. A second 7 to 11 cycle PCR used barcoded and J-beta primers. From the 5' RACE reads, TCRdb called clonotypes with MiXCR, one entry per CDR3 protein. The sample has approximately 900,000 distinct CDR3 sequences, under 35% seen once; the top ten hold about 9.4%. These records were also assigned to another study, of T cells of mothers and their children.

Material: blood. The receptors derive from a woman aged 35 to 49 in good health.

The chain has TRBV2 and TRBJ1-4, with TRBD1 as a possible D gene (6 bases). The CDR3 covers 16 residues. The V gene's germline CDR1 is SNHLY and CDR2 FYNNEI. V lost 6 bases to trimming and J lost 4 bases, with 18 bases between them. CDR3 sequence: CASRNRASLSNEKLFF. The CDR3 nucleotides read TGTGCCAGCAGGAACAGGGCAAGCCTAAGTAATGAAAAACTGTTTTTT.

The table lists this clonotype with many counts. The CDR3 nucleotides read TGTGCCAGTAGGCGTAGCGGGGGGTCATACAATGAGCAGTTCTTC. As protein: CASRRSGGSYNEQFF. The genes are TRBV19 and TRBJ2-1; 10 bases are shared with TRBD2. The CDR3 spans 15 residues. V dropped 6 bases and J dropped 4; count of bases not matched to a gene: 6. Germline V gene data show CDR1 as LNHDA and CDR2 as SQIVND (reference sequence).